A selection of T cell receptor beta chains follows, all from one sample in a study of early T cells in non-severe SARS-CoV-2 infection. Via MiXCR, TCRdb re-called the 5' RACE reads, giving one row per CDR3 protein. The repertoire has under 35,000 distinct CDR3 sequences, around 5% of them found once; the top ten carry approximately 3.5%. Sequenced material: whole blood. The receptors here all came from an adult who was a healthcare worker with PCR-confirmed SARS-CoV-2 infection or an uninfected control (not recorded which). CDR3s leave out the opening cysteine and the closing phenylalanine or tryptophan.

TRBV5-1 | ASSTSGGGDTQY
TRBV29-1 | SVEGARKDIQY
TRBV10-1 | ASSGNSDRAGSYNEQF
TRBV6-6 | ASSPPGQENEKLF
TRBV27 | ASSFRPRAPEQF
TRBV4-1 | ASSPGNLHTEAF
TRBV11-2 | ASSAMTGHYQPQH
TRBV7-2 | ASSLGDPYTQY
TRBV7-2 | ASSLGLASGTDTQY
TRBV7-3 | ASAPIGGGSDTQY
TRBV28 | ASSSRGGSTDTQY
TRBV18 | ASSPPRLRSTDTQY
TRBV11-2 | ASSFGQRVDTGELF
TRBV5-5 | ASSPRDDYGYT
TRBV4-1 | ASSHRQEMEQY
TRBV18 | ASSPRPLAAYEQY
TRBV20-1 | SAGQGGLGETQY
TRBV11-2 | ASTRRGGEETQY
TRBV2 | ASVGQGATEVF
TRBV24-1 | ATSDLIGEQF
TRBV20-1 | SARGGGGTDTQY
TRBV7-2 | ASSSDIATNEKLF
TRBV20-1 | SAHQLGRTNTEAF
TRBV27 | ASSKGTSWAGELF
TRBV12-3/TRBV12-4 | ASSLPRAWGNIQY
TRBV27 | ASSLQSFEHEQY
TRBV6-2/TRBV6-3 | ASGTGGYEQY
TRBV15 | ATSPGSTDTQY
TRBV20-1 | SARLPNQETQY
TRBV14 | ASSQAPVMYSPLH
TRBV27 | ASSEWGAEAF
TRBV6-5 | ASRVGGPNYGYT
TRBV11-2 | ASSTGGRDTGELF